Sequencing of this TCR beta chain was carried out in a study of shared clonotypes between healthy human individuals (dated by TCRdb to about 2020). As for the study more broadly: The cohort included a few men and a couple of women between 18 and 49 years of age. For each donor, three plates each were used for CD4 naive and CD4 memory, two plates were used for CD8 naive, and one plate was used for CD8 memory. The study deeply sequenced blood TCR repertoires of about 5 healthy adults to estimate repertoire size and the extent of clonotype sharing between individuals. To increase sequencing depth and limit assay-specific biases, different laboratories used diverse techniques to prepare libraries and sequence TCR repertoires. Each donor's leukapheresis produced roughly between about 0.8 and 10 billion PBMCs. General findings and caveats noted by the study authors: Only blood was sampled, and tissue TCR repertoires likely differ from those in blood. Pairwise subsampling led to the expectation that sequencing depth would affect the degree of clonotype sharing among donors. When several donors were compared, the shared fraction of clonotypes was around 4.6% for naive CD4, 3% to 4% for naive CD8, 2% to 2.5% for memory CD4, and roughly 0.4% for memory CD8. Estimated clonotype richness was generally larger for naive than for memory subsets. Even with the large sequencing depth, rarefaction of the sorted-subset datasets indicated that sequencing was incomplete. The genetic and exposure-history diversity represented was limited by the small number of donors. Compared with non-shared clonotypes, clonotypes shared by all four sorted-subset donors had higher generation probabilities.

For the CD8 naive samples, CD45RO-negative cells were positively selected for CCR7, yielding a CD45RA+CCR7+ population from which TemRA cells were excluded. Donors were healthy HIV-negative adults with no recently reported acute infections or vaccinations. Every donor was a Caucasian adult residing in Nashville, Tennessee, USA. Blood was obtained by leukapheresis, after which PBMCs were separated by Ficoll-Histopaque density gradient centrifugation and cryopreserved in liquid nitrogen vapor phase. Analytical flow cytometry was used to check the purity and quantity of every magnetically sorted T cell population. Each sorted fraction had its genomic DNA isolated and then quantified by UV absorbance on a Nanodrop 2000c. Of note for this clone: Its recognized antigen is unknown. Nothing much larger sits one base from this clone, and base qualities are not available.

Using the deep immunoSEQ assay, TCR CDR3 regions were amplified from genomic DNA by multiplex PCR. For each cell subset, the extracted genomic DNA was distributed evenly across all wells of several immunoSEQ 96-well plates, and each plate served as one replicate. For sorted subsets, roughly 200 ng genomic DNA, equal to tens of thousands of T cell genomes, was loaded into each replicate PCR. The purified libraries were quantified using a Qubit 3.0 fluorometer, sized with a Bioanalyzer 2100, and then quantified again using the KAPA Library Quantification kit. Every immunoSEQ 96-well plate was sequenced on a dedicated single-read 150-cycle Illumina NextSeq 550 flow cell. On the authors' methods: The immunoSEQ output contained only junctional sequences without quality scores, so filtering could not match that applied to full-length reads. Sequences were annotated with PyIR, a Python wrapper for IgBLAST v1.9, using IMGT germline references to assign V/J genes and CDR3. Reads were filtered out if the reads had weak V/J assignments (E-value above 1e-6), no CDR3, stop codons, out-of-frame junctions, or ambiguous translated residues. V3J clonotypes were defined as sequences sharing an identical inferred V gene, J gene, and CDR3 amino acid sequence. Percentage overlap between repertoires was calculated by dividing the number of shared unique clonotypes by the size of the smaller repertoire. Three approaches were used to assess repertoire richness: RTK rarefaction, the Chao1 estimator, and Recon v2.1 estimates of unobserved clonotypes. For all TCRbeta clonotypes obtained by the gDNA method from a handful of donors, generation probabilities were computed with OLGA. Entries here come from immuneACCESS through TCRdb and include only in-frame sequences with V and J called. Some clones fail to appear in such tables; in the studies checked, an unresolved V gene covers under half of the shortfall, and the cause of the remainder is unknown. The DNA gave D and trimming, while V, J and clone size come from that table. Counted in this sample were 2 million to 2.5 million clones; around 96% of them appeared once. 0.9% to 1.3% of the sample is held by the ten biggest clonotypes.

Counted from cysteine to phenylalanine, this CDR3 has 15 amino acids. The sequence is cut down to CDR3 DNA, 45 bases in frame from base 1. Compared with germline, V lacks 5 bases and J lacks 0 bases; bases without a gene match: 6. CDR1 and CDR2 are read off the germline V gene (reference sequence) as SEHNR and FQNEAQ. The chain is made from TRBV7-9 and TRBJ2-7; 8 central nucleotides agree with TRBD2. Sequencing was carried out using naive CD8+ T cells sorted from blood. This sample's cell subset or site label indicates: CD45RA+CCR7+. This TCR was recovered from a man aged 18 to 29 in good health. DNA sequence: TGTGCCAGCAGCCCTCGAAGCGGGAGCTCCTACGAGCAGTACTTC. It codes for CASSPRSGSSYEQYF.